A selection of T cell receptor beta chains follows, all from one sample in a study of CD8+ T cells in alopecia areata. Assay used: immunoSEQ multiplex PCR; TCRdb lists only in-frame clones, some missing. The sample contains 90,000 to 130,000 clones, 59% of which appear only once. Sequencing was done on a sample of CD8+ T cells sorted from blood. Source of these receptors: a human donor in good health. CDR3s include the opening cysteine and the closing phenylalanine or tryptophan. D genes are given only for firm matches. Some rows mark clone size as missing; the rest say once, few, many or name a class of expanded clone.

CDR3aa | CDR3nt | len | j_gene | d_gene | abundance | v_gene
CASSPSPGTGLEPPLHF | TGCGCCAGCAGCCCCAGTCCCGGGACAGGGCTTGAGCCACCCCTCCACTTT | 17 | TRBJ1-6 | TRBD1 | . | TRBV5-1
CATSGTGANEQFF | TGTGCCACCTCCGGGACAGGGGCAAATGAGCAGTTCTTC | 13 | TRBJ2-1 | TRBD1 | . | TRBV19
CASSLVGLGDEQYF | TGTGCCAGCAGCTTGGTGGGACTAGGGGACGAGCAGTACTTC | 14 | TRBJ2-7 | TRBD2 | . | TRBV5-6
CASIGQGETQYF | TGTGCCAGCATAGGGCAGGGAGAGACCCAGTACTTC | 12 | TRBJ2-5 | . | . | TRBV2
CASSDYWRGQDLKETQYF | TGTGCCAGCAGTGATTACTGGAGAGGGCAGGATCTCAAAGAGACCCAGTACTTC | 18 | TRBJ2-5 | . | . | TRBV2
CASSWGAGYGYTF | TGTGCCAGCAGTTGGGGGGCAGGCTATGGCTACACCTTC | 13 | TRBJ1-2 | . | . | TRBV25-1
CAAADRLQETQYF | TGTGCCGCCGCGGACAGACTCCAAGAGACCCAGTACTTC | 13 | TRBJ2-5 | . | . | TRBV15
CASSEGASSFYEQYF | TGTGCCAGCAGTGAAGGGGCTAGCAGCTTCTACGAGCAGTACTTC | 15 | TRBJ2-7 | . | few | TRBV2
CASSLQGSFSGANVLTF | TGCGCCAGCAGCCTCCAGGGCAGCTTCTCTGGGGCCAACGTCCTGACTTTC | 17 | TRBJ2-6 | . | . | TRBV4-3
CASSMGTGIMNTEAFF | TGTGCCAGCAGTATGGGGACAGGTATCATGAACACTGAAGCTTTCTTT | 16 | TRBJ1-1 | TRBD1 | . | TRBV2
CSVSRLTANYGYTF | TGCAGCGTTTCCCGCCTCACCGCTAACTATGGCTACACCTTC | 14 | TRBJ1-2 | . | few | TRBV29-1